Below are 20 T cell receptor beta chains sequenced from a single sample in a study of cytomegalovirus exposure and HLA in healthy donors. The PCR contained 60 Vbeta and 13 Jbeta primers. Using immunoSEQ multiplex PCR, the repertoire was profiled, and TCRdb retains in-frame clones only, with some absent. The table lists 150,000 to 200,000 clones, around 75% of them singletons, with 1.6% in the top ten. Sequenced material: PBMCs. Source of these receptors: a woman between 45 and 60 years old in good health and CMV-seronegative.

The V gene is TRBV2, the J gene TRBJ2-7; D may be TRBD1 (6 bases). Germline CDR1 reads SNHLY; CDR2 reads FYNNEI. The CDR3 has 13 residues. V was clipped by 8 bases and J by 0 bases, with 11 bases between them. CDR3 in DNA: TGTGCCAGCCTCCGGGACACCTCCTACGAGCAGTACTTC. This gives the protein CASLRDTSYEQYF.

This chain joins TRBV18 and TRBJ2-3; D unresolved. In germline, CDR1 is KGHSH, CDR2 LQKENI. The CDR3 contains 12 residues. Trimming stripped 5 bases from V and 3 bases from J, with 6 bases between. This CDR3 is CASSTGTDTQYF. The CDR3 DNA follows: TGTGCCAGCTCAACTGGTACAGATACGCAGTATTTT.

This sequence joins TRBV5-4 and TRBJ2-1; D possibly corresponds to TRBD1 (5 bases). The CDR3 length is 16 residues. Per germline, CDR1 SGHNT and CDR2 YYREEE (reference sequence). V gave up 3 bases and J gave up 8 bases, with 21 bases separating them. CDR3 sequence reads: CASSSGASRGPDEQFF. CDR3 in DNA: TGTGCCAGCAGCTCTGGGGCGTCCCGAGGTCCGGATGAGCAGTTCTTC.

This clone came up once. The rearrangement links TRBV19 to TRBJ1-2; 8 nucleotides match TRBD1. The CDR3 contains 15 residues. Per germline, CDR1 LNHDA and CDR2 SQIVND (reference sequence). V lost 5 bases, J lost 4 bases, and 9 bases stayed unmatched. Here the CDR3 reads CASSPGQGILYGYTF. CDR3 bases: TGTGCCAGTAGTCCCGGACAGGGTATCCTCTATGGCTACACCTTC.

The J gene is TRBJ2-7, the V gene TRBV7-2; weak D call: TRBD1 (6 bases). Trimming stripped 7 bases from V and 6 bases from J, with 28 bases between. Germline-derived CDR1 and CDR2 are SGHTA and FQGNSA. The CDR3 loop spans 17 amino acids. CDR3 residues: CASILKGGFGQFSEQYF. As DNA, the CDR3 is TGTGCCAGCATCCTTAAGGGCGGGTTCGGACAGTTTAGCGAGCAGTACTTC.

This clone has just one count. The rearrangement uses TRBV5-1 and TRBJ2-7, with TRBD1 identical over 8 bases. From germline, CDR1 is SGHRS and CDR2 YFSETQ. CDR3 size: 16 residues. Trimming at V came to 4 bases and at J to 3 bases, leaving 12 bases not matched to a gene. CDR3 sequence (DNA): TGCGCCAGCAGCCCAATCCAGGGACAGGCAAACTACGAGCAGTACTTC. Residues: CASSPIQGQANYEQYF.

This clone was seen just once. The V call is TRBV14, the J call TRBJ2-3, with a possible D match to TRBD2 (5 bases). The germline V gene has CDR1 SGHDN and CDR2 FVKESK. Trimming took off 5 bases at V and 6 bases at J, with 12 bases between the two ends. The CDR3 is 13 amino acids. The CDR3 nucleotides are TGTGCCAGCAGCTCCACTCGGGGTGATACGCAGTATTTT. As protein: CASSSTRGDTQYF.

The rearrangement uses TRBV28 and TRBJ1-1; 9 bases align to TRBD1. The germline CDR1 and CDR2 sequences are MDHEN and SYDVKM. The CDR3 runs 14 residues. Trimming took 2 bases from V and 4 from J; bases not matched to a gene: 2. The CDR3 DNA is TGTGCCAGCAGTTTACACAGGGGGCCCACTGAAGCTTTCTTT. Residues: CASSLHRGPTEAFF.

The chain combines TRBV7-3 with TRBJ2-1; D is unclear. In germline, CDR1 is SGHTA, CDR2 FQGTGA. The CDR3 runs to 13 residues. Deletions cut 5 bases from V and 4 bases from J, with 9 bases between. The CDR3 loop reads CASSTPPYNEQFF. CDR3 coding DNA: TGTGCCAGCAGCACACCCCCATACAATGAGCAGTTCTTC.

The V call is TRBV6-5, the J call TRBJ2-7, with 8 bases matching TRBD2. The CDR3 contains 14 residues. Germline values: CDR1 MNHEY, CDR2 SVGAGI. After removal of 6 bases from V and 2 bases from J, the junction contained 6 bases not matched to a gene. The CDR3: CASRITSGAYEQYF. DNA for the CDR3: TGTGCCAGCAGGATAACTAGCGGAGCCTACGAGCAGTACTTC.

The CDR3 here is CAWSVSSGSYGYTF. Here the CDR3 DNA reads TGTGCCTGGAGTGTATCGTCGGGGAGCTATGGCTACACCTTC. The chain employs TRBV30 and TRBJ1-2; D gene ambiguous. The CDR3 extends over 14 amino acids. V shed 0 bases and J shed 4 bases, with 12 bases lying between them. Germline V gives CDR1 GTSNPN, CDR2 SVGIG (reference sequence). Together with reference TRBV30 and TRBJ1-2, the CDR3 gives the full variable domain: SQTIHQWPATLVQPVGSPLSLECTVEGTSNPNLYWYRQAAGRGLQLLFYSVGIGQISSEVPQNLSASRPQDRQFILSSKKLLLSDSGFYLCAWSVSSGSYGYTFGSGTRLTVV.

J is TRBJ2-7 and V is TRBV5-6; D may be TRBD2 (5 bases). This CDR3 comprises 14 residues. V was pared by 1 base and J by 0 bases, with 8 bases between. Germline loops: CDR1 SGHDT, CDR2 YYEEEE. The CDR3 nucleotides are TGTGCCAGCAGCTTGATGGGGAGCTCCTACGAGCAGTACTTC. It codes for CASSLMGSSYEQYF.

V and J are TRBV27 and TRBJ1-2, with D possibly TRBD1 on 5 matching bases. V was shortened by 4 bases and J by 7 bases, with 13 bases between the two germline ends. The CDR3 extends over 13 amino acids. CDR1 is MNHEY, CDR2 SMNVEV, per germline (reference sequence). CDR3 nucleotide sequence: TGTGCCAGCAGTTCGCCTCTCGACAGTGGCTACACCTTC. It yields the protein CASSSPLDSGYTF.

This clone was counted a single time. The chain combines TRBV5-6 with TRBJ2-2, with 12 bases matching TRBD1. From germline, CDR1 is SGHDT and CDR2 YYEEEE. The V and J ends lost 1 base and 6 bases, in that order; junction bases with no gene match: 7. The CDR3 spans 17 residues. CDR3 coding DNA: TGTGCCAGCAGCTTGCCACGGGACAGGGGGCAGTCCGGGGAGCTGTTTTTT. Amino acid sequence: CASSLPRDRGQSGELFF.

The CDR3 loop reads CASSHTSLTYEQYF. In DNA, the CDR3 is TGCGCCAGCAGTCACACTAGCCTCACCTACGAGCAGTACTTC. The genes are TRBV23-1 and TRBJ2-7, with D perhaps TRBD2 (6 bases). TRBV23-1 falls under the ORF class, with uncertain function. The CDR3 is 14 residues long. The V gene lost 3 bases and the J gene lost 2 bases, with 11 bases spanning the gap.

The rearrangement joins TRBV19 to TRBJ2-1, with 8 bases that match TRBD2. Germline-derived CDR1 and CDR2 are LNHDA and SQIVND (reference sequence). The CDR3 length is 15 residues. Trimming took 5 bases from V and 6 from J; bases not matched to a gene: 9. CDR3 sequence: CASSPSGLYLNEQFF. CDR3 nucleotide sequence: TGTGCCAGTAGTCCTAGCGGGCTATACCTCAATGAGCAGTTCTTC.

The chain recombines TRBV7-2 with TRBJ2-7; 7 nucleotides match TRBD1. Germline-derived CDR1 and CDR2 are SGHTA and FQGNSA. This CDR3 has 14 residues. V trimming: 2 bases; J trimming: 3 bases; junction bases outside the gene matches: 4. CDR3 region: CASSLKGAGYEQYF. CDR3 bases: TGTGCCAGCAGCTTAAAGGGGGCAGGCTACGAGCAGTACTTC.

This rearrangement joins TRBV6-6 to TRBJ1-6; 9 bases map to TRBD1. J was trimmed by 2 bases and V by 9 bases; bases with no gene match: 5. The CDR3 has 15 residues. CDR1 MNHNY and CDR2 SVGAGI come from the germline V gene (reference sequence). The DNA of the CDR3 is TGTGCCAGTAGGACAGGGGTAGCCTATAATTCACCCCTCCACTTT. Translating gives CASRTGVAYNSPLHF.

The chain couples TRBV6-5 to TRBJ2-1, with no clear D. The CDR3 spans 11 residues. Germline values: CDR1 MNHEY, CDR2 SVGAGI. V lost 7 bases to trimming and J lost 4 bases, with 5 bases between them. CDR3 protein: CASKTYNEQFF. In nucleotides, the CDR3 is TGTGCCAGCAAGACTTACAATGAGCAGTTCTTC.

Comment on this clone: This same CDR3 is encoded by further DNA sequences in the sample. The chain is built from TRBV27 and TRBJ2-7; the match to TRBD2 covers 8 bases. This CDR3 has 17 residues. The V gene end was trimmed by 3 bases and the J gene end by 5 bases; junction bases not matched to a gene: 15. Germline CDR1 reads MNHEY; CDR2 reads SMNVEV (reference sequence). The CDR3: CASSFTGGPGAIDEQYF. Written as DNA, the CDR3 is TGTGCCAGCAGTTTTACGGGGGGGCCAGGGGCTATAGACGAGCAGTACTTC.